This T cell receptor (beta chain) was documented in a study of blood T cell repertoires in COVID-19. About the research overall: The study drew acute and convalescent COVID-19 samples from the United States, Italy and Spain. T cells, B-cell-depleted T cells, or PBMCs supplied cDNA or gDNA.

In the authors' methods: Reference gene primers were amplified, and this amplification served to estimate nucleated cell counts. Measured with immunoSEQ multiplex PCR; TCRdb has only the in-frame clones, and not every one. V and J calls and clone size come straight from that table; D and trimming were deduced from the DNA. The repertoire has about 200,000 clones, 88% of them found once; the top ten carry 1.5% to 2%. The CDR3 extends over 15 amino acids. The ends were cut back, 1 base at V and 4 bases at J, with 11 bases in the middle. Germline CDR1 reads LGHDT; CDR2 reads YNNKEL (reference sequence).

Sample: peripheral blood. The chain combines TRBV3-1 (or the pseudogene TRBV3-2) with TRBJ2-1, with a possible D match to TRBD2 (6 bases). The TCR comes from a man aged 18 to 29 with active or convalescent COVID-19. CDR3 coding DNA: TGTGCCAGCAGCCAAGCCGCTAGCGTATACAATGAGCAGTTCTTC. This sequence encodes CASSQAASVYNEQFF.